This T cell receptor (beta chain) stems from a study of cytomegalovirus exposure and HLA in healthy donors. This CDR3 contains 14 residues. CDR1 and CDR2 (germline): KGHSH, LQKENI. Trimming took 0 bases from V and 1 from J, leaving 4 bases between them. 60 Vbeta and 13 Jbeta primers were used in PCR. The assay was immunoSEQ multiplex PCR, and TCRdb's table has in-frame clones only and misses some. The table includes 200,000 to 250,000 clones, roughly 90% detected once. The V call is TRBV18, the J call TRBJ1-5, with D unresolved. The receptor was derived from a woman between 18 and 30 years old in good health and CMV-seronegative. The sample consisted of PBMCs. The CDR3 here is CASSPPGSNQPQHF. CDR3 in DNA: TGTGCCAGCTCACCACCTGGCAGCAATCAGCCCCAGCATTTT.